These 31 T cell receptor beta chains came from one sample sequenced in a study of blood T cell repertoires in COVID-19. Measured with immunoSEQ multiplex PCR; TCRdb has only the in-frame clones, and not every one. The sample holds about 190,000 clones, approximately 85% seen once. Material for sequencing was PBMCs or T cells enriched from blood (not recorded which). These receptors were obtained from a man aged 35-49 years with acute COVID-19.

This clone was counted once. The chain links TRBV10-3 to TRBJ1-1, with 7 nucleotides matching TRBD1. Germline CDR1 is ENHRY and CDR2 is SYGVKD. The CDR3 consists of 15 residues. V shed 3 bases, J shed 5 bases, and the junction held 9 bases outside the gene matches. CDR3 sequence reads: CAISDPRQGGTEAFF. The CDR3 coding sequence is TGTGCCATCAGTGACCCTAGACAGGGCGGGACTGAAGCTTTCTTT.

This clone was detected only a few times. This chain joins TRBV19 and TRBJ1-1; the match to TRBD1 covers 7 bases. V dropped 8 bases and J dropped 2; count of bases not matched to a gene: 5. Germline CDR1 reads LNHDA; CDR2 reads SQIVND (reference sequence). The CDR3 covers 13 residues. CDR3 sequence: CASSGQFNTEAFF. CDR3 DNA: TGTGCCAGTTCGGGACAGTTTAACACTGAAGCTTTCTTT.

The chain joins TRBV6-5 to TRBJ1-2; TRBD1 might be the D (6 bases). Deletions cut 0 bases from V and 4 bases from J, with 15 bases between. The CDR3 contains 16 residues. Germline V lookup: CDR1 MNHEY, CDR2 SVGAGI. The CDR3 DNA follows: TGTGCCAGCAGTTACTCGGGACACTCGGTGGCCTATGGCTACACCTTC. The encoded protein is CASSYSGHSVAYGYTF.

The chain's CDR3 is CASRQVGGIPYEQYF. The CDR3 DNA reads as TGTGCCAGCAGACAAGTTGGGGGGATACCCTACGAGCAGTACTTC. The chain recombines TRBV28 with TRBJ2-7; a possible D gene is TRBD2 (6 bases). V was pared by 6 bases and J by 2 bases, with 17 bases between. This CDR3 has 15 amino acids. In germline, CDR1 is MDHEN, CDR2 SYDVKM.

The genes are TRBV10-3 and TRBJ2-7, with D tentatively TRBD1 (5 bases). V was trimmed by 4 bases and J by 3 bases, leaving 16 bases between them. Germline V gives CDR1 ENHRY, CDR2 SYGVKD. There are 15 residues in the CDR3. DNA for the CDR3: TGTGCCATCAGTGCCCCGCGCAGCAGGGACTACGAGCAGTACTTC. Translation gives CAISAPRSRDYEQYF.

This sequence joins TRBV28 and TRBJ1-5; TRBD1 matches at 8 bases. Per germline, CDR1 MDHEN and CDR2 SYDVKM. V trimming: 3 bases; J trimming: 11 bases; junction bases outside the gene matches: 12. The CDR3 totals 15 residues. This CDR3 is CASSLSKTGARAQHF. In DNA form, the CDR3 reads TGTGCCAGCAGTTTGTCGAAGACAGGGGCTAGGGCCCAGCATTTT.

V gene TRBV5-5 combines with J gene TRBJ1-1, with a possible D match to TRBD1 (6 bases). In germline, CDR1 is SGHKS, CDR2 YYEKEE (reference sequence). This CDR3 comprises 16 residues. The V end lost 2 bases, the J end lost 6 bases, and 20 bases lay between the germline ends. CDR3 sequence (DNA): TGTGCCAGCAGCTTACACACAGGGTGGGCCAGCGCTGAAGCTTTCTTT. This gives the protein CASSLHTGWASAEAFF. Full variable domain (missing parts from reference TRBV5-5 and TRBJ1-1): DAGVTQSPTHLIKTRGQQVTLRCSPISGHKSVSWYQQVLGQGPQFIFQYYEKEERGRGNFPDRFSARQFPNYSSELNVNALLLGDSALYLCASSLHTGWASAEAFFGQGTRLTVV.

The chain couples TRBV7-8 to TRBJ1-3; D is perhaps TRBD1 (6 bases). This CDR3 comprises 17 residues. From germline, CDR1 is SGHVS and CDR2 FQNEAQ. V shed 4 bases and J shed 0 bases, with 16 bases lying between them. CDR3 protein: CASSSILTGSSGNTIYF. DNA of the CDR3: TGTGCCAGCAGCTCCATTTTGACAGGCAGCTCTGGAAACACCATATATTTT.

J is TRBJ1-5 and V is TRBV28, with 10 bases matching TRBD1. J lost 0 bases, V lost 6 bases, and 11 bases had no gene match. There are 18 residues in the CDR3. Per the germline V gene, CDR1 is MDHEN and CDR2 is SYDVKM. CDR3 protein: CASRSGGQGIYSNQPQHF. DNA for the CDR3: TGTGCCAGCAGGTCGGGGGGACAGGGGATTTATAGCAATCAGCCCCAGCATTTT. Filled out from reference TRBV28 and TRBJ1-5, the complete variable domain reads DVKVTQSSRYLVKRTGEKVFLECVQDMDHENMFWYRQDPGLGLRLIYFSYDVKMKEKGDIPEGYSVSREKKERFSLILESASTNQTSMYLCASRSGGQGIYSNQPQHFGDGTRLSIL.

V usage is TRBV5-1 and J usage is TRBJ1-1; a possible D gene is TRBD1 (6 bases). Trimming shortened V by 3 bases and J by 1 base, and 13 bases separated the two germline ends. Germline V gives CDR1 SGHRS, CDR2 YFSETQ. This CDR3 contains 15 residues. The CDR3 protein is CASSSLAGANTEAFF. The CDR3, as DNA: TGCGCCAGCAGCTCCCTAGCAGGGGCGAACACTGAAGCTTTCTTT.

The CDR3 is CASLRSGGAEAFF. CDR3 DNA sequence: TGTGCCAGCCTAAGGTCAGGTGGCGCTGAAGCTTTCTTT. The chain links TRBV27 to TRBJ1-1; D unresolved. This CDR3 has 13 amino acids. Germline V lookup: CDR1 MNHEY, CDR2 SMNVEV (reference sequence). Trimming cost V 8 bases and J 6 bases, with 16 bases left between them.

The chain employs TRBV7-3 and TRBJ2-7, with 8 bases matching TRBD2. From germline, CDR1 is SGHTA and CDR2 FQGTGA. The CDR3 runs to 13 residues. With 8 bases clipped from V and 3 bases from J, the junction kept 6 bases outside the gene matches. CDR3 coding DNA: TGTGCCAGCTCTAGCGGGCAGCGCTACGAGCAGTACTTC. It is translated as CASSSGQRYEQYF.

In DNA, the CDR3 is TGTGCCAGCAGCGTAGGCAGAAGCTCTGGAAACACCATATATTTT. The encoded protein is CASSVGRSSGNTIYF. This chain connects TRBV9 to TRBJ1-3, with D unclear. Trimming took off 0 bases at V and 0 bases at J, with 7 bases between the two ends. CDR3 length equals 15 residues. Germline-derived CDR1 and CDR2 are SGDLS and YYNGEE.

J is TRBJ1-1 and V is TRBV16; possible D gene TRBD1, 5 bases. The CDR3 runs 13 residues. CDR1 is KGHSY and CDR2 is FQNENV in the germline V gene. The ends were cut back, 5 bases at V and 1 base at J, with 8 bases in the middle. CDR3 protein: CASSADRNTEAFF. The CDR3 DNA follows: TGTGCCAGCAGCGCTGACAGGAACACTGAAGCTTTCTTT. Full variable domain (rest looked up from reference TRBV16 and TRBJ1-1): GEEVAQTPKHLVRGEGQKAKLYCAPIKGHSYVFWYQQVLKNEFKFLISFQNENVFDETGMPKERFSAKCLPNSPCSLEIQATKLEDSAVYFCASSADRNTEAFFGQGTRLTVV.

The V gene is TRBV7-2, the J gene TRBJ2-1; 8 nucleotides line up with TRBD2. This CDR3 has 15 residues. J was trimmed by 7 bases and V by 1 base; bases with no gene match: 6. Germline-derived CDR1 and CDR2 are SGHTA and FQGNSA. The chain's CDR3 is CASSLVAGQANEQFF. As DNA, the CDR3 is TGTGCCAGCAGCTTAGTAGCGGGACAAGCTAATGAGCAGTTCTTC. Full variable domain (missing parts from reference TRBV7-2 and TRBJ2-1): GAGVSQSPSNKVTEKGKDVELRCDPISGHTALYWYRQSLGQGLEFLIYFQGNSAPDKSGLPSDRFSAERTGGSVSTLTIQRTQQEDSAVYLCASSLVAGQANEQFFGPGTRLTVL.

The CDR3 nucleotides read TGCGCCAGCAGTGAGTCGGTAACGGGAGGGTCGTACGAGCAGTACTTC. It codes for CASSESVTGGSYEQYF. This sequence joins TRBV10-1 and TRBJ2-7; 8 nucleotides align to TRBD2. J gave up 4 bases and V 0 bases, and 8 bases lay outside the gene matches. The germline V gene has CDR1 WNHNN and CDR2 SYGVQD (reference sequence). The CDR3 is 16 amino acids.

The V and J genes are TRBV7-9 and TRBJ2-4; 7 bases are a match to TRBD1. This CDR3 comprises 12 residues. Germline assignment: CDR1 SEHNR and CDR2 FQNEAQ (reference sequence). Trimming took 5 bases from V and 7 from J; bases not matched to a gene: 2. CDR3 sequence: CASSLTGNIQYF. The CDR3 DNA follows: TGTGCCAGCAGCCTGACAGGGAACATTCAGTACTTC.

The gene calls are TRBV12-3 or TRBV12-4 and TRBJ1-1, with unresolved D. The CDR3 sequence is 12 residues long. V was cut by 3 bases and J by 8 bases, with 10 bases left in between. This chain's CDR3 is CASSFVGLEAFF. The CDR3 nucleotides read TGTGCCAGCAGTTTTGTGGGCCTAGAAGCTTTCTTT.

This clone was counted ten times or more. The chain is built from TRBV5-8 and TRBJ1-2, with 10 nucleotides matching TRBD1. The CDR3 has 13 residues. With V trimmed by 5 bases and J by 2 bases, 0 bases remained unmatched. The V gene's germline CDR1 is SGHTS and CDR2 YDEGEE. The CDR3 DNA reads as TGTGCCAGCAGGGACAGGGGGAACTATGGCTACACCTTC. Encoded protein: CASRDRGNYGYTF.

This rearrangement joins TRBV27 to TRBJ2-1, with a tentative D call TRBD2 (6 bases). The CDR3 is 15 amino acids. Trimming cost V 8 bases and J 3 bases, with 17 bases left between them. The germline V gene has CDR1 MNHEY and CDR2 SMNVEV (reference sequence). This CDR3 is CASHKGRGVYNEQFF. In nucleotides, the CDR3 is TGTGCCAGCCACAAAGGTCGCGGGGTCTACAATGAGCAGTTCTTC.

The V gene is TRBV27, the J gene TRBJ2-2; 8 bases are a match to TRBD2. The CDR3 length is 14 residues. V was pared by 9 bases and J by 1 base, with 4 bases of the junction left unmatched. Per germline, CDR1 MNHEY and CDR2 SMNVEV (reference sequence). The CDR3 sequence: CASTSGLNTGELFF. CDR3 in DNA: TGTGCCAGTACTAGCGGCTTGAACACCGGGGAGCTGTTTTTT.

The chain carries TRBV7-8 and TRBJ1-4; D is uncertain. The CDR3 covers 16 residues. V was cut by 1 base and J by 5 bases, with 14 bases left in between. Germline V lookup: CDR1 SGHVS, CDR2 FQNEAQ. CDR3 DNA: TGTGCCAGCAGCTTAGTGCTTCGGCGGGGAAATGAAAAACTGTTTTTT. Translating gives CASSLVLRRGNEKLFF.

The chain couples TRBV20-1 to TRBJ1-2; no clear D gene. The CDR3 is 11 residues long. Germline lookup yields CDR1 DFQATT and CDR2 SNEGSKA (reference sequence). The V gene lost 3 bases and the J gene lost 7 bases, with 9 bases spanning the gap. The CDR3 bases are TGCAGTGCTAGTGAGGCTTCTGGCTACACCTTC. Translating gives CSASEASGYTF.

This sequence joins TRBV28 and TRBJ2-7; 15 bases map to TRBD2. Trimming cost V 8 bases and J 9 bases; bases outside gene matches: 5. The CDR3 has 13 residues. Per germline, CDR1 MDHEN and CDR2 SYDVKM. The CDR3 region is CASWTSGRVGQYF. The CDR3 coding sequence is TGTGCCAGCTGGACTAGCGGGAGGGTAGGGCAGTACTTC.

The chain links TRBV5-1 to TRBJ1-1; D is perhaps TRBD1 (6 bases). V gave up 1 base and J gave up 3 bases, with 10 bases separating them. Germline V gene sequence: CDR1 SGHRS, CDR2 YFSETQ. This CDR3 comprises 14 residues. CDR3 sequence reads: CASSLTGFDTEAFF. DNA for the CDR3: TGCGCCAGCAGCTTGACAGGGTTTGACACTGAAGCTTTCTTT.

This clone was detected only once. The gene calls are TRBV5-4 and TRBJ2-7, with 12 bases identical to TRBD2. The CDR3 contains 15 residues. The V segment lost 2 bases and the J segment 5 bases; nucleotides outside the gene matches: 5. Germline CDR1 reads SGHNT; CDR2 reads YYREEE (reference sequence). This CDR3 reads CASSFRRLAGDEQYF. CDR3 DNA sequence: TGTGCCAGCAGCTTTCGAAGACTAGCGGGAGACGAGCAGTACTTC.

The gene calls are TRBV19 and TRBJ1-5, with TRBD1 matching over 7 bases. The V segment lost 1 base and the J segment 4 bases; nucleotides outside the gene matches: 1. The CDR3 has 14 amino acids. Germline V lookup: CDR1 LNHDA, CDR2 SQIVND (reference sequence). In nucleotides, the CDR3 is TGTGCCAGTAGTATAGCACAGGGGAATCAGCCCCAGCATTTT. It encodes CASSIAQGNQPQHF. Full variable domain (rest looked up from reference TRBV19 and TRBJ1-5): DGGITQSPKYLFRKEGQNVTLSCEQNLNHDAMYWYRQDPGQGLRLIYYSQIVNDFQKGDIAEGYSVSREKKESFPLTVTSAQKNPTAFYLCASSIAQGNQPQHFGDGTRLSIL.

The J gene is TRBJ2-2, the V gene TRBV27; 7 positions match TRBD2. Germline trimming cut 3 bases from V and 8 bases from J; bases unmatched to any gene: 3. CDR1 is MNHEY and CDR2 is SMNVEV in the germline V gene (reference sequence). This CDR3 region has 13 residues. CDR3 protein: CASSLGGSGELFF. The CDR3 DNA follows: TGTGCCAGCAGTTTGGGGGGGTCAGGGGAGCTGTTTTTT.

J is TRBJ1-2 and V is TRBV28, with 9 bases that match TRBD1. CDR3 length: 14 amino acids. Germline V gives CDR1 MDHEN, CDR2 SYDVKM. Losses at the gene ends were 11 bases for V and 8 bases for J; bases not matched to a gene: 15. In nucleotides, the CDR3 is TGTGCCTCAGGACCGGGACAGGGATCTGGGGGCTACACCTTC. Translation gives CASGPGQGSGGYTF.

The chain has TRBV3-1 (or the pseudogene TRBV3-2) and TRBJ2-3, with D possibly matching TRBD2 (6 bases). This CDR3 spans 16 amino acids. Trimming took off 1 base at V and 0 bases at J, with 11 bases between the two ends. From germline, CDR1 is LGHDT and CDR2 YNNKEL (reference sequence). The CDR3 sequence: CASSQGSGSSTDTQYF. CDR3 DNA sequence: TGTGCCAGCAGCCAAGGTAGCGGATCTAGCACAGATACGCAGTATTTT.

The genes are TRBV4-1 and TRBJ1-4, with 8 bases aligning to TRBD1. The V and J ends lost 4 bases and 5 bases, in that order; junction bases with no gene match: 6. Germline assignment: CDR1 MGHRA and CDR2 YSYEKL. This CDR3 has 15 amino acids. The CDR3, as DNA: TGCGCCAGCAGCCCAAACGCAGGGGGCAATGAAAAACTGTTTTTT. Translating gives CASSPNAGGNEKLFF.